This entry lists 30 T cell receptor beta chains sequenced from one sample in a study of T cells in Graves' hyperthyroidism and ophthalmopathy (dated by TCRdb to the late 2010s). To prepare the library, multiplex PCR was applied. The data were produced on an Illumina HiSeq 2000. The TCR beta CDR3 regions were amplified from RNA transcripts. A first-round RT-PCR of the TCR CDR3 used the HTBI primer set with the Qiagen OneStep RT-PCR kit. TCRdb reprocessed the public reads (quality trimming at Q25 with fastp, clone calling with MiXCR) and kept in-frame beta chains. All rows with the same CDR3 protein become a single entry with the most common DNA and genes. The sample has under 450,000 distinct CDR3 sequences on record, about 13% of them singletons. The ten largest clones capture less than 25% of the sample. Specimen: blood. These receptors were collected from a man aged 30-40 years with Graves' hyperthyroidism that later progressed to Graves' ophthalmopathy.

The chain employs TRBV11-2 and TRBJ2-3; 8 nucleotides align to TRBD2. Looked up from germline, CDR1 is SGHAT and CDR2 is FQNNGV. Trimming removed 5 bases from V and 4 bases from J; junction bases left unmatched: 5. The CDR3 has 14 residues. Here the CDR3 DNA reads TGTGCCAGCAGCACCTCGGGGGGGCCAGATACGCAGTATTTT. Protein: CASSTSGGPDTQYF.

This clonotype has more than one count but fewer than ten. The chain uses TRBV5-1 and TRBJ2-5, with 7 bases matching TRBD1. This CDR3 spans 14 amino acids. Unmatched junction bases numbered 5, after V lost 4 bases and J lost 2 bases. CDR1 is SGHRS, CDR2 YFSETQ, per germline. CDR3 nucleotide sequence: TGCGCCAGCAGCGGGGACAGAATTCAAGAGACCCAGTACTTC. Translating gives CASSGDRIQETQYF.

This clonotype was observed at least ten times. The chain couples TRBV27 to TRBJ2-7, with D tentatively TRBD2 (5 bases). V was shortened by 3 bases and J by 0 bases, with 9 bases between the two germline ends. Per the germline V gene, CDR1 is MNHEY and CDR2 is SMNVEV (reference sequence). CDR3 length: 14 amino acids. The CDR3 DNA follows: TGTGCCAGCAGTTTCGGACTGAGCTCCTACGAGCAGTACTTC. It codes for CASSFGLSSYEQYF.

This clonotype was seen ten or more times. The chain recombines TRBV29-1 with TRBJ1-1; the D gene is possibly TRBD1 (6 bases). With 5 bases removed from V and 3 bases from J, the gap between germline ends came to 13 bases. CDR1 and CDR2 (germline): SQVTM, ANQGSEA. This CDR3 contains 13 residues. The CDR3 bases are TGCAGCGTTACCGCATACAGGGACACTGAAGCTTTCTTT. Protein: CSVTAYRDTEAFF.

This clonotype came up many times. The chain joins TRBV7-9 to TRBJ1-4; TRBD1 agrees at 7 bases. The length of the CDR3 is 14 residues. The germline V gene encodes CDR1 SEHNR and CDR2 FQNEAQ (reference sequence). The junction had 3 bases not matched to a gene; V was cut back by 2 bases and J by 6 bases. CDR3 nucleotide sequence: TGTGCCAGCAGCTTACGACAGGGAGATGAAAAACTGTTTTTT. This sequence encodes CASSLRQGDEKLFF.

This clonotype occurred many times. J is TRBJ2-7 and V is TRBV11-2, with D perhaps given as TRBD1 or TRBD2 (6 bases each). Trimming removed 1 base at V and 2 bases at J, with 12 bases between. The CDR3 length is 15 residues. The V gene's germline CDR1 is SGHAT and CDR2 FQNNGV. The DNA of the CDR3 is TGTGCCAGCAGCTTAGCGTCAGGGGAGGCCTACGAGCAGTACTTC. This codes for CASSLASGEAYEQYF.

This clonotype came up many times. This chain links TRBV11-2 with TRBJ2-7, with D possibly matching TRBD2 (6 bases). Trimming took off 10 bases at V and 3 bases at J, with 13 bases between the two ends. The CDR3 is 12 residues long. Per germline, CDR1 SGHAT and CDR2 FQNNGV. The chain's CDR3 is CATKGGDYEQYF. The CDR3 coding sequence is TGTGCCACGAAAGGAGGGGACTACGAGCAGTACTTC.

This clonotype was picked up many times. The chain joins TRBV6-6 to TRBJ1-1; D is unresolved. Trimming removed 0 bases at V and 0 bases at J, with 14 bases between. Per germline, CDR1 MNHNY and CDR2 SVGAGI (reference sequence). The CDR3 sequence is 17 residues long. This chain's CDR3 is CASSYSIGSPLNTEAFF. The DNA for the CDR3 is TGTGCCAGCAGTTACTCGATAGGGTCTCCACTGAACACTGAAGCTTTCTTT.

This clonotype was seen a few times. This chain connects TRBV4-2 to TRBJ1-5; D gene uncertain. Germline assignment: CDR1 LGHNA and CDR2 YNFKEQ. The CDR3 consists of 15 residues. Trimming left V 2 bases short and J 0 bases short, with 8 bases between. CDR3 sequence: CASSQQHNSNQPQHF. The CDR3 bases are TGTGCCAGCAGCCAACAGCATAATAGCAATCAGCCCCAGCATTTT.

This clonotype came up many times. Here the CDR3 reads CSARWGMTGTINSPLHF. Written as DNA, the CDR3 is TGCAGTGCTAGATGGGGTATGACAGGGACGATTAATTCACCCCTCCACTTT. The V gene is TRBV20-1, the J gene TRBJ1-6, with 7 bases matching TRBD1. This CDR3 region has 17 residues. V gave up 2 bases and J gave up 6 bases; unmatched junction bases: 13. Germline assignment: CDR1 DFQATT and CDR2 SNEGSKA (reference sequence).

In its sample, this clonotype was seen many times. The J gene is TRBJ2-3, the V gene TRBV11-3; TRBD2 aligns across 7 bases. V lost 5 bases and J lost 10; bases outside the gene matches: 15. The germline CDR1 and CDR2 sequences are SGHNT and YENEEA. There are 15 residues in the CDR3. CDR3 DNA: TGTGCCAGCAGCCCCGGACGGGCGGGAGCCCAGTCGCAGTATTTT. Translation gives CASSPGRAGAQSQYF. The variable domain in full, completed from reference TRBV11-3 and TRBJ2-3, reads EAGVVQSPRYKIIEKKQPVAFWCNPISGHNTLYWYLQNLGQGPELLIRYENEEAVDDSQLPKDRFSAERLKGVDSTLKIQPAELGDSAVYLCASSPGRAGAQSQYFGPGTRLTVL.

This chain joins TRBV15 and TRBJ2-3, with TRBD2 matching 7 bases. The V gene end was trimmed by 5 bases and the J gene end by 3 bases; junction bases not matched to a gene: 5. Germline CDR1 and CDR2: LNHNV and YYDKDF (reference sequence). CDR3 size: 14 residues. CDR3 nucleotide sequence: TGTGCCACCAGCTCGGCTAGCGGAACAGATACGCAGTATTTT. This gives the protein CATSSASGTDTQYF.

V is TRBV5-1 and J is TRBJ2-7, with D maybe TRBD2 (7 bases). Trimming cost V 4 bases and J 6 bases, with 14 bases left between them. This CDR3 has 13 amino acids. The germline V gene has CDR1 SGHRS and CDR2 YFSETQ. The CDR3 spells CASSPFGGREQYF. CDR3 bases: TGCGCCAGCAGCCCCTTCGGGGGGCGCGAGCAGTACTTC. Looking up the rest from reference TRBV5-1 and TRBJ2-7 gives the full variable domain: KAGVTQTPRYLIKTRGQQVTLSCSPISGHRSVSWYQQTPGQGLQFLFEYFSETQRNKGNFPGRFSGRQFSNSRSEMNVSTLELGDSALYLCASSPFGGREQYFGPGTRLTVT.

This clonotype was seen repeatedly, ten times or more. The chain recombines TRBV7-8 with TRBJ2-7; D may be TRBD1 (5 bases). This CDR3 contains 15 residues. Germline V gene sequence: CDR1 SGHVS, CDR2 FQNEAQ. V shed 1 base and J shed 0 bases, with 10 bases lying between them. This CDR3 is CASSLVRTSSYEQYF. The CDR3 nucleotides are TGTGCCAGCAGCTTAGTTAGGACAAGCTCCTACGAGCAGTACTTC.

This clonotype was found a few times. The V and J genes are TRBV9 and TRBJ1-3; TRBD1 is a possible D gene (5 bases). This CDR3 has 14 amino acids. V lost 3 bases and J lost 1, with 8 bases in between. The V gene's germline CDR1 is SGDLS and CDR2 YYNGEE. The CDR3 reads CASSGGTSGNTIYF. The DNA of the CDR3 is TGTGCCAGCAGCGGGGGGACGTCTGGAAACACCATATATTTT.

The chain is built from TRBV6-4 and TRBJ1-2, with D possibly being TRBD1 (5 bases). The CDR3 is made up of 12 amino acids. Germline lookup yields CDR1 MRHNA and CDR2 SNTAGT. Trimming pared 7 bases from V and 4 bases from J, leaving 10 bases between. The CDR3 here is CASTRTFYGYTF. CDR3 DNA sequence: TGTGCCAGCACCCGGACATTCTATGGCTACACCTTC.

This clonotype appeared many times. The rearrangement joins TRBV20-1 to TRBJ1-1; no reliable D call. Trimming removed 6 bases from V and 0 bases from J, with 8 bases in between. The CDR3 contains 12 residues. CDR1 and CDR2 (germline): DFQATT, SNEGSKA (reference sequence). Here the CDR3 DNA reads TGCAGTGCATTCCCCGTGAACACTGAAGCTTTCTTT. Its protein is CSAFPVNTEAFF.

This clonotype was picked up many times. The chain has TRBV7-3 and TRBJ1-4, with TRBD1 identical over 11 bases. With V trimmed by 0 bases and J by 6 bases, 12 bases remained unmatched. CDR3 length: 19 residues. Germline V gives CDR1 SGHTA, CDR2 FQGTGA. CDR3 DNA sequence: TGTGCCAGCAGCTTAACGGCCCCCGGACAGGGGGCGCGGTATGAAAAACTGTTTTTT. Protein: CASSLTAPGQGARYEKLFF.

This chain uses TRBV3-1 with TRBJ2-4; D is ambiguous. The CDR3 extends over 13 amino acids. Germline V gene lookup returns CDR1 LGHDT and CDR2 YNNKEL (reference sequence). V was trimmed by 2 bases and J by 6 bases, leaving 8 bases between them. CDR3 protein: CASSQFLGNIQYF. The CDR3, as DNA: TGTGCCAGCAGCCAATTCCTCGGAAACATTCAGTACTTC.

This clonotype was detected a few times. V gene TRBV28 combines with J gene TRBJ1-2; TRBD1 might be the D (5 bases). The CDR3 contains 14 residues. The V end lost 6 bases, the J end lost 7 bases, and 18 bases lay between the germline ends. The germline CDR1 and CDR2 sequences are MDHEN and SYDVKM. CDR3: CASSRTGARSGYTF. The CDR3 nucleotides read TGTGCCAGCAGCCGAACCGGGGCTAGGAGTGGCTACACCTTC.

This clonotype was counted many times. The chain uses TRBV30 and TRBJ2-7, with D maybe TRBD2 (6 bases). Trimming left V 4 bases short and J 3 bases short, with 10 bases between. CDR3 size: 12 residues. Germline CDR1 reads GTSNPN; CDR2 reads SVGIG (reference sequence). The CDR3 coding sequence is TGTGCCTGGAAACGGGGGAACTACGAGCAGTACTTC. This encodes CAWKRGNYEQYF.

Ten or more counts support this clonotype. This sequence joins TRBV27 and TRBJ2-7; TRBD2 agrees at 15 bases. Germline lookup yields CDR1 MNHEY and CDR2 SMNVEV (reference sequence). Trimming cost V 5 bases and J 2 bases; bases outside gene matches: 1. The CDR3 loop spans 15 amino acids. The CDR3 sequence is CASSRTSGGAYEQYF. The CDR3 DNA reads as TGTGCCAGCAGTCGGACTAGCGGGGGGGCCTACGAGCAGTACTTC.

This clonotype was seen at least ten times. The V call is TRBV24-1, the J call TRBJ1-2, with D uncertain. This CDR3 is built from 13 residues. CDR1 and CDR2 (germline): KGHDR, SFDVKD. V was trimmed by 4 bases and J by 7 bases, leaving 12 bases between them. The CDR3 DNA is TGTGCCACCAGTGACCGGGCGTGGGCTGGCTACACCTTC. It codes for CATSDRAWAGYTF.

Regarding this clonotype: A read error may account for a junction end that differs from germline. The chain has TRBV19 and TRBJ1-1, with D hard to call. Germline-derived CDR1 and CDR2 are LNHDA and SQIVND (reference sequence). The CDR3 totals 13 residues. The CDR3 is CTSTANGFTEAFF. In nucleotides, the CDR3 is TGTACCAGTACCGCTAACGGCTTCACTGAAGCTTTCTTT.

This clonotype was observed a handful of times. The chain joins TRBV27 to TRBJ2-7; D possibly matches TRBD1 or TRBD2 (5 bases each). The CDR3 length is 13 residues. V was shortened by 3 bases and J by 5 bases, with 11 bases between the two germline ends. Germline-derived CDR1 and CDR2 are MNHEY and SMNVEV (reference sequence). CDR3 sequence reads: CASSFLQGDEQYF. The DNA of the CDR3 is TGTGCCAGCAGTTTCTTGCAGGGAGACGAGCAGTACTTC.

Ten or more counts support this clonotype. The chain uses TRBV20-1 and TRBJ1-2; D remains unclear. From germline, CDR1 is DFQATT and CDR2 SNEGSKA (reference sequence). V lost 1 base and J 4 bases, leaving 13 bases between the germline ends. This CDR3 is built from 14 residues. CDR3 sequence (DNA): TGCAGTGCTAGAGGTCCAGGTCGGGGCTATGGCTACACCTTC. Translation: CSARGPGRGYGYTF.

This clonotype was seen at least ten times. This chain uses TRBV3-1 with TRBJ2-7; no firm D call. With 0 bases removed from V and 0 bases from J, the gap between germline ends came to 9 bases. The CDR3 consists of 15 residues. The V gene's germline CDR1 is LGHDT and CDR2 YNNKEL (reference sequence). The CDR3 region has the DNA TGTGCCAGCAGCCAAGACAGCCAAAGCTCCTACGAGCAGTACTTC. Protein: CASSQDSQSSYEQYF.

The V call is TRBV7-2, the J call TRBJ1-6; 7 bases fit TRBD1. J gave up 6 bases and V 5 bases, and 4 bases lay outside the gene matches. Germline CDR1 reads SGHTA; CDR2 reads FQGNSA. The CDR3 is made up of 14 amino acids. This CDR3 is CASSTGDLNSPLHF. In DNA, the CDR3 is TGTGCCAGCAGCACAGGGGACCTTAATTCACCCCTCCACTTT.

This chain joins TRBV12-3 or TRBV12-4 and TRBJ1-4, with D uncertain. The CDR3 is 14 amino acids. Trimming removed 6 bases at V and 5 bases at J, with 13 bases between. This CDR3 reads CASRPDGKNEKLFF. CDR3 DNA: TGTGCCAGCAGACCTGACGGGAAAAATGAAAAACTGTTTTTT.

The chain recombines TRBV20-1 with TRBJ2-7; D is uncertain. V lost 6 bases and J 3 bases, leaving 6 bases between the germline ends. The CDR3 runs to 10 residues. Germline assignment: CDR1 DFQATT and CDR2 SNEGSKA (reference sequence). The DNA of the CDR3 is TGCAGTGCGGAATTCTACGAGCAGTACTTC. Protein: CSAEFYEQYF.